Shown below are 25 T cell receptor beta chains from a single sample sequenced in a study of blood T cell repertoires in COVID-19. Clones were sequenced by immunoSEQ multiplex PCR, and TCRdb holds only the in-frame ones, with some missing. In the table there are roughly 180,000 clones, approximately 90% of which are singletons. Sequenced input: peripheral blood. These receptors were taken from a man between 70 and 80 years old with active or convalescent COVID-19.

V and J are TRBV27 and TRBJ2-3; 9 bases agree with TRBD2. V dropped 4 bases and J dropped 5; count of bases not matched to a gene: 13. Germline V gene data show CDR1 as MNHEY and CDR2 as SMNVEV (reference sequence). The CDR3 sequence is 17 residues long. CDR3 sequence: CASSSLLAGVNRDTQYF. DNA of the CDR3: TGTGCCAGCAGTTCCCTCTTAGCGGGGGTCAATAGAGATACGCAGTATTTT.

In DNA form, the CDR3 reads TGTGCCAGCAGTTCCGATGGGAGGCGGGGGGCTAATTGGGAGCAGTACTTC. Translating it yields CASSSDGRRGANWEQYF. The chain links TRBV28 to TRBJ2-7; 8 bases map to TRBD2. The CDR3 has 17 amino acids. Trimming took 4 bases from V and 7 from J; bases not matched to a gene: 18. CDR1 is MDHEN, CDR2 SYDVKM, per germline. Combining the CDR3 with reference TRBV28 and TRBJ2-7 gives the whole variable domain DVKVTQSSRYLVKRTGEKVFLECVQDMDHENMFWYRQDPGLGLRLIYFSYDVKMKEKGDIPEGYSVSREKKERFSLILESASTNQTSMYLCASSSDGRRGANWEQYFGPGTRLTVT.

The rearrangement joins TRBV24-1 to TRBJ2-7; tentative D call: TRBD1 (7 bases). The CDR3 sequence is 17 residues long. V was cut by 2 bases and J by 9 bases, with 25 bases left in between. Germline V gene lookup returns CDR1 KGHDR and CDR2 SFDVKD. The CDR3 sequence: CATSDSDRARTAGGQYF. In DNA, the CDR3 is TGTGCCACCAGTGATTCCGACAGGGCCCGAACGGCCGGGGGGCAGTACTTC.

This chain joins TRBV7-8 and TRBJ1-3, with 12 bases lining up with TRBD1. Germline values: CDR1 SGHVS, CDR2 FQNEAQ. The CDR3 is made up of 19 amino acids. Losses at the gene ends were 1 base for V and 3 bases for J; bases not matched to a gene: 10. The CDR3 protein is CASSLEGGTGGVYGNTIYF. CDR3 in DNA: TGTGCCAGCAGCTTAGAAGGTGGGACAGGGGGCGTTTATGGAAACACCATATATTTT.

This chain links TRBV30 with TRBJ1-5, with 8 bases identical to TRBD1. Looked up from germline, CDR1 is GTSNPN and CDR2 is SVGIG (reference sequence). V shed 4 bases and J 6 bases; nucleotides not matched to a gene: 5. The length of the CDR3 is 13 residues. CDR3 nucleotides: TGTGCCTGGACAGGGGGCCTTGGTCAGCCCCAGCATTTT. It is translated as CAWTGGLGQPQHF.

The chain has TRBV6-5 and TRBJ2-1; the match to TRBD1 covers 10 bases. V trimming: 7 bases; J trimming: 7 bases; junction bases outside the gene matches: 7. This CDR3 comprises 14 residues. The V gene's germline CDR1 is MNHEY and CDR2 SVGAGI. The CDR3, as DNA: TGTGCCAGCAAGAGGACAGGGGGGAGGAATGAGCAGTTCTTC. This sequence encodes CASKRTGGRNEQFF.

The genes are TRBV6-4 and TRBJ2-6, with 8 bases matching TRBD1. The length of the CDR3 is 16 residues. V was pared by 6 bases and J by 0 bases, with 4 bases of the junction left unmatched. CDR1 is MRHNA and CDR2 is SNTAGT in the germline V gene. The DNA of the CDR3 is TGTGCCAGCAGAAGAGACAGGGGCTCTGGGGCCAACGTCCTGACTTTC. Residues: CASRRDRGSGANVLTF.

The chain carries TRBV6-2 or TRBV6-3 and TRBJ2-5, with D possibly TRBD2 on 6 matching bases. The V end lost 6 bases, the J end lost 5 bases, and 22 bases lay between the germline ends. There are 16 residues in the CDR3. CDR1 and CDR2 (germline): MNHEY, SVGEGT. DNA of the CDR3: TGTGCCAGCAGCTCCGGGACTGCGACATGGGGGGAGACCCAGTACTTC. This codes for CASSSGTATWGETQYF.

The genes are TRBV10-3 and TRBJ2-6; tentative D call: TRBD1 (6 bases). The V end was cut by 6 bases, the J end by 1 base, with 10 bases between. The CDR3 contains 15 residues. The germline CDR1 and CDR2 sequences are ENHRY and SYGVKD. In nucleotides, the CDR3 is TGTGCCATCAGCAGAACAGGGTCTGGGGCCAACGTCCTGACTTTC. As protein: CAISRTGSGANVLTF.

The genes are TRBV6-2 or TRBV6-3 and TRBJ1-2, with D possibly TRBD1 on 5 matching bases. Trimming pared 6 bases from V and 5 bases from J, leaving 19 bases between. CDR1 is MNHEY and CDR2 is SVGEGT in the germline V gene. This CDR3 is 15 amino acids long. In DNA form, the CDR3 reads TGTGCCAGCAGCCTAGGGGCCCCGAGGAAGTATGGCTACACCTTC. Translated, it gives CASSLGAPRKYGYTF.

The chain links TRBV4-1 to TRBJ2-2; the match to TRBD2 covers 8 bases. The germline V gene encodes CDR1 MGHRA and CDR2 YSYEKL. V lost 5 bases, J lost 0 bases, and 17 bases stayed unmatched. The CDR3 has 20 residues. This CDR3 reads CASSTIPRTSPTSNTGELFF. For the CDR3, the DNA is TGCGCCAGCAGCACCATCCCCCGGACTAGCCCAACTTCGAACACCGGGGAGCTGTTTTTT.

The CDR3 loop is CASSFGTGVIDTQYF. DNA of the CDR3: TGTGCCAGCAGCTTTGGGACAGGGGTGATAGATACGCAGTATTTT. J is TRBJ2-3 and V is TRBV11-2; 10 bases are shared with TRBD1. CDR3 length equals 15 residues. J gave up 5 bases and V 3 bases, and 5 bases lay outside the gene matches. Germline V lookup: CDR1 SGHAT, CDR2 FQNNGV.

The rearrangement joins TRBV18 to TRBJ2-1; 9 bases agree with TRBD2. The CDR3 has 12 residues. Germline CDR1 and CDR2: KGHSH and LQKENI. V dropped 6 bases and J dropped 16; count of bases not matched to a gene: 10. CDR3 in amino acids: CASSRREGRGFF. Here the CDR3 DNA reads TGTGCCAGCTCCCGGCGGGAGGGCCGTGGATTCTTC.

J is TRBJ1-2 and V is TRBV30; D possibly corresponds to TRBD1 (5 bases). This CDR3 has 12 amino acids. The germline V gene has CDR1 GTSNPN and CDR2 SVGIG (reference sequence). Trimming removed 2 bases at V and 8 bases at J, with 12 bases between. CDR3 region: CAWSPLRAGYTF. Written as DNA, the CDR3 is TGTGCCTGGAGTCCGCTCAGGGCCGGCTACACCTTC.

The chain is built from TRBV10-1 and TRBJ2-3; D may be TRBD2 (6 bases). Trimming removed 3 bases from V and 0 bases from J, with 13 bases in between. Germline CDR1 reads WNHNN; CDR2 reads SYGVQD (reference sequence). The CDR3 is 16 residues long. This CDR3 is CASSDLGSGSTDTQYF. CDR3 bases: TGCGCCAGCAGTGATCTGGGTAGCGGAAGCACAGATACGCAGTATTTT.

CDR3 sequence (DNA): TGTGCCAGCAGCTCCTACCGGGACAGGGTTTACGAGCAGTACTTC. As protein: CASSSYRDRVYEQYF. The J gene is TRBJ2-7, the V gene TRBV7-2, with 9 bases aligning to TRBD1. CDR1 SGHTA and CDR2 FQGNSA come from the germline V gene. This CDR3 is 15 amino acids long. Germline trimming cut 4 bases from V and 4 bases from J; bases unmatched to any gene: 8. The full variable domain, with the rest looked up from reference TRBV7-2 and TRBJ2-7, is GAGVSQSPSNKVTEKGKDVELRCDPISGHTALYWYRQSLGQGLEFLIYFQGNSAPDKSGLPSDRFSAERTGGSVSTLTIQRTQQEDSAVYLCASSSYRDRVYEQYFGPGTRLTVT.

V and J are TRBV5-4 and TRBJ2-5; a weak D match, TRBD1 (6 bases). V lost 4 bases and J 5 bases, leaving 15 bases between the germline ends. The CDR3 length is 14 residues. CDR1 and CDR2 (germline): SGHNT, YYREEE (reference sequence). The DNA of the CDR3 is TGTGCCAGCAGCCTACAGGGTTCTCGTGAGACCCAGTACTTC. Amino acid sequence: CASSLQGSRETQYF.

This clone is a singleton in its sample. The genes are TRBV7-2 and TRBJ2-5, with 7 bases identical to TRBD1. This CDR3 comprises 19 residues. CDR1 is SGHTA, CDR2 FQGNSA, per germline. V shed 1 base and J 2 bases; nucleotides not matched to a gene: 16. The CDR3 region has the DNA TGTGCCAGCAGCTTAGAGTTTTACAAAGACAGGGCCATTCAAGAGACCCAGTACTTC. Amino acids: CASSLEFYKDRAIQETQYF. The full variable domain, with the rest looked up from reference TRBV7-2 and TRBJ2-5, is GAGVSQSPSNKVTEKGKDVELRCDPISGHTALYWYRQSLGQGLEFLIYFQGNSAPDKSGLPSDRFSAERTGGSVSTLTIQRTQQEDSAVYLCASSLEFYKDRAIQETQYFGPGTRLLVL.

The rearrangement joins TRBV19 to TRBJ2-1; 11 positions agree with TRBD1. Unmatched junction bases numbered 6, after V lost 5 bases and J lost 9 bases. This CDR3 comprises 14 residues. The germline gives CDR1 LNHDA, CDR2 SQIVND (reference sequence). CDR3 residues: CASSGGQGAAEQFF. The DNA for the CDR3 is TGTGCCAGTAGTGGAGGACAGGGGGCGGCTGAGCAGTTCTTC.

The chain is built from TRBV15 and TRBJ1-2, with 7 bases fitting TRBD1. Trimming took 1 base from V and 3 from J; bases not matched to a gene: 2. This CDR3 is 14 amino acids long. Germline assignment: CDR1 LNHNV and CDR2 YYDKDF (reference sequence). CDR3 amino acids: CATSRGDRDYGYTF. CDR3 sequence (DNA): TGTGCCACCAGCAGAGGTGACAGGGACTATGGCTACACCTTC.

This clone was counted a single time. The rearrangement links TRBV7-2 to TRBJ2-2; tentatively, D is TRBD2 (6 bases). CDR3 length: 15 residues. Trimming pared 3 bases from V and 8 bases from J, leaving 16 bases between. Looked up from germline, CDR1 is SGHTA and CDR2 is FQGNSA. As DNA, the CDR3 is TGTGCCAGCAGCTTGCCGGGAGTGTTTCCTGGGGAGCTGTTTTTT. Amino acids: CASSLPGVFPGELFF.

The V and J genes are TRBV5-4 and TRBJ1-1, with D possibly being TRBD1 (6 bases). Germline-derived CDR1 and CDR2 are SGHNT and YYREEE (reference sequence). There are 16 residues in the CDR3. Trimming left V 4 bases short and J 4 bases short, with 20 bases between. The CDR3 region is CASSVGHSKGGTEAFF. In DNA, the CDR3 is TGTGCCAGCAGCGTGGGACATTCCAAAGGAGGCACTGAAGCTTTCTTT.

The V and J genes are TRBV3-1 (or the pseudogene TRBV3-2) and TRBJ1-3; D call uncertain. The ends were cut back, 1 base at V and 4 bases at J, with 2 bases in the middle. Per germline, CDR1 LGHDT and CDR2 YNNKEL (reference sequence). The CDR3 is made up of 12 amino acids. The CDR3 region is CASSQVGNTIYF. DNA of the CDR3: TGTGCCAGCAGCCAAGTAGGAAACACCATATATTTT.

The chain joins TRBV30 to TRBJ1-5; 9 bases line up with TRBD1. This CDR3 is 13 amino acids long. The trim removed 4 bases at V and 3 bases at J, leaving 1 base unmatched. CDR1 is GTSNPN and CDR2 is SVGIG in the germline V gene (reference sequence). The CDR3 is CAWKQGANQPQHF. The CDR3 DNA is TGTGCCTGGAAACAGGGGGCCAATCAGCCCCAGCATTTT.

The CDR3 protein is CASSLQGIQPQHF. CDR3 DNA sequence: TGTGCCAGCAGTTTACAGGGGATTCAACCCCAGCATTTT. The chain uses TRBV28 and TRBJ1-5; D perhaps matches TRBD1 (6 bases). The CDR3 is made up of 13 amino acids. Germline-derived CDR1 and CDR2 are MDHEN and SYDVKM. Trimming shortened V by 2 bases and J by 10 bases, and 12 bases separated the two germline ends.